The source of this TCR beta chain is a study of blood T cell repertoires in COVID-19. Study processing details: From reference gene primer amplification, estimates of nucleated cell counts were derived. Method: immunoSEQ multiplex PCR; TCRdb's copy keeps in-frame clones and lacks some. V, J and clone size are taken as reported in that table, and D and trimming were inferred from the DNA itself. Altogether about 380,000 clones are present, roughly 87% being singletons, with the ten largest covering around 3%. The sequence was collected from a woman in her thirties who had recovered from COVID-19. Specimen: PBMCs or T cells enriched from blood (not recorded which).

The CDR3 coding sequence is TGTGCCAGCAGGGTAGTGAGGCACACCATATATTTT. Translating it yields CASRVVRHTIYF. J is TRBJ1-3 and V is TRBV12-3 or TRBV12-4; no clear D gene. The CDR3 runs 12 residues. Trimming stripped 6 bases from V and 8 bases from J, with 11 bases between.